This entry features one T cell receptor (beta chain) sequence. The table came from immunoSEQ multiplex PCR; TCRdb's copy has only in-frame clones and leaves some out. This table holds some 2,000,000 clones, almost 96% found once. V shed 2 bases, J shed 2 bases, and the junction held 4 bases outside the gene matches. The CDR3 runs to 15 residues. CDR1 and CDR2 (germline): ENHRY, SYGVKD. None of the donors, who were healthy HIV-negative adults, had recently had acute infections or vaccinations. The sample originates from a study of shared clonotypes between healthy human individuals. For the study at large: Aged 18 to 49, the donors were a couple of women and three men.

This sequence joins TRBV10-3 and TRBJ1-1; 8 bases are a match to TRBD1. The origin of this receptor is a young man in good health. What was sequenced was naive CD4+ T cells sorted from blood. Subset: CD45RA+ positively selected. The CDR3 nucleotides are TGTGCCATCAGTGAGGACGGACAGGGTAACACTGAAGCTTTCTTT. Protein product: CAISEDGQGNTEAFF.